These 16 T cell receptor beta chains were all obtained from the same sample, sequenced in a study of cytomegalovirus exposure and HLA in healthy donors. Primers included in the PCR were 60 Vbeta and 13 Jbeta primers. Sequenced by immunoSEQ multiplex PCR; TCRdb stores in-frame clones only, minus some. The data contain 200,000 to 250,000 clones, approximately 82% of them singletons. The sequenced material came from PBMCs. The receptors come from a man between 18 and 29 years old in good health and CMV-seronegative.

The chain couples TRBV10-3 to TRBJ2-3; the D gene is possibly TRBD1 (5 bases). The V and J ends lost 6 bases and 8 bases respectively, with 12 bases between them. The CDR3 spans 12 residues. The V gene's germline CDR1 is ENHRY and CDR2 SYGVKD. CDR3 nucleotides: TGTGCCATCAGCCCGCAGGGTGGTACGCAGTATTTT. It yields the protein CAISPQGGTQYF.

The chain is built from TRBV9 and TRBJ2-3; perhaps TRBD1 as D (6 bases). CDR3 length equals 14 residues. Deletions cut 5 bases from V and 1 base from J, with 11 bases between. Germline V gene lookup returns CDR1 SGDLS and CDR2 YYNGEE. CDR3 protein: CASSRGIGTDTQYF. CDR3 nucleotide sequence: TGTGCCAGCAGTAGGGGGATAGGCACAGATACGCAGTATTTT.

The table lists this clone with a count of one. This chain links TRBV19 with TRBJ1-2; 9 bases align to TRBD1. V shed 1 base and J 8 bases; nucleotides not matched to a gene: 11. The CDR3 extends over 16 amino acids. The germline CDR1 and CDR2 sequences are LNHDA and SQIVND (reference sequence). CDR3 coding DNA: TGTGCCAGTAGTATAGTCCAGTTTGGGACAGGGAGAGGCTACACCTTC. Translating it yields CASSIVQFGTGRGYTF. The variable domain in full, with the rest retrieved from reference TRBV19 and TRBJ1-2, is DGGITQSPKYLFRKEGQNVTLSCEQNLNHDAMYWYRQDPGQGLRLIYYSQIVNDFQKGDIAEGYSVSREKKESFPLTVTSAQKNPTAFYLCASSIVQFGTGRGYTFGSGTRLTVV.

The V and J genes are TRBV27 and TRBJ2-1; 10 bases are a match to TRBD2. CDR1 MNHEY and CDR2 SMNVEV come from the germline V gene (reference sequence). The J segment lost 9 bases and the V segment lost 6 bases, leaving 17 bases of the junction unmatched. The CDR3 loop spans 17 amino acids. The CDR3 region has the DNA TGTGCCAGCAGACCGTTAGGCTTAGCGGGAGGAACCCGTGAGCAGTTCTTC. Translated: CASRPLGLAGGTREQFF.

This clone was picked up a small number of times. The rearrangement joins TRBV5-1 to TRBJ1-5, with D possibly being TRBD1 (5 bases). Trimming took off 4 bases at V and 1 base at J, with 9 bases between the two ends. This CDR3 comprises 14 residues. Germline CDR1 SGHRS, CDR2 YFSETQ. The chain's CDR3 is CASSPGGSNQPQHF. The CDR3 region has the DNA TGCGCCAGCAGCCCCGGGGGGAGCAATCAGCCCCAGCATTTT.

The CDR3 here is CASRLRQITGELFF. DNA of the CDR3: TGTGCCAGCAGACTTAGACAGATCACCGGGGAGCTGTTTTTT. J is TRBJ2-2 and V is TRBV6-5; TRBD1 might be the D (5 bases). Germline-derived CDR1 and CDR2 are MNHEY and SVGAGI. The CDR3 runs to 14 residues. Trimming removed 6 bases at V and 4 bases at J, with 12 bases between.

The chain recombines TRBV25-1 with TRBJ2-1; unclear D gene. Germline loops: CDR1 MGHDK, CDR2 SYGVNS. Trimming took off 8 bases at V and 0 bases at J, with 5 bases between the two ends. The length of the CDR3 is 12 residues. The CDR3 DNA reads as TGTGCCAGCCGTCGCTCCTACAATGAGCAGTTCTTC. Its protein is CASRRSYNEQFF.

Only a few counts were recorded for this clone. The CDR3 here is CASSLSLGYNEQFF. CDR3 bases: TGTGCCAGCAGCCTATCACTTGGTTACAATGAGCAGTTCTTC. The rearrangement uses TRBV14 and TRBJ2-1; no clear D gene. The CDR3 extends over 14 amino acids. Per germline, CDR1 SGHDN and CDR2 FVKESK. The V end was cut by 4 bases, the J end by 4 bases, with 11 bases between. Supplemented by reference TRBV14 and TRBJ2-1, the full variable domain reads EAGVTQFPSHSVIEKGQTVTLRCDPISGHDNLYWYRRVMGKEIKFLLHFVKESKQDESGMPNNRFLAERTGGTYSTLKVQPAELEDSGVYFCASSLSLGYNEQFFGPGTRLTVL.

The chain recombines TRBV14 with TRBJ1-6; D possibly corresponds to TRBD1 (6 bases). Germline V lookup: CDR1 SGHDN, CDR2 FVKESK. The CDR3 is made up of 18 amino acids. With 1 base removed from V and 5 bases from J, the gap between germline ends came to 18 bases. CDR3 DNA sequence: TGTGCCAGCAGCCAAGCGCCCCAGGACAGCACGAATAATTCACCCCTCCACTTT. Its translation is CASSQAPQDSTNNSPLHF. Full variable domain (remainder filled in from reference TRBV14 and TRBJ1-6): EAGVTQFPSHSVIEKGQTVTLRCDPISGHDNLYWYRRVMGKEIKFLLHFVKESKQDESGMPNNRFLAERTGGTYSTLKVQPAELEDSGVYFCASSQAPQDSTNNSPLHFGNGTRLTVT.

The chain uses TRBV1 and TRBJ1-6; the table's D call TRBD1 went unverified against the DNA. TRBV1 constitutes a pseudogene. CDR3 length: 18 residues. This CDR3 reads CTSSQGDRVGSYNSPLHF. The CDR3 nucleotides are TGCACCAGCAGCCAAGGAGACAGGGTGGGATCCTATAATTCACCCCTCCACTTT.

This sequence joins TRBV18 and TRBJ2-1; TRBD2 agrees at 8 bases. This CDR3 region has 15 residues. With 4 bases clipped from V and 7 bases from J, the junction kept 9 bases outside the gene matches. Per the germline V gene, CDR1 is KGHSH and CDR2 is LQKENI. This CDR3 reads CASSLQLAEGNEQFF. In nucleotides, the CDR3 is TGTGCCAGCTCACTCCAACTAGCGGAAGGGAATGAGCAGTTCTTC.

The chain uses TRBV6-1 and TRBJ1-2; weak D call: TRBD1 (5 bases). The V end was cut by 1 base, the J end by 5 bases, with 11 bases between. The germline V gene has CDR1 MNHNS and CDR2 SASEGT. The CDR3 totals 14 residues. The CDR3 DNA reads TGTGCCAGCAGTGAAGGGTTACAGGTTTATGGCTACACCTTC. Translated: CASSEGLQVYGYTF.

This chain links TRBV7-9 with TRBJ1-1, with 7 bases identical to TRBD1. The germline gives CDR1 SEHNR, CDR2 FQNEAQ (reference sequence). The CDR3 totals 13 residues. The V and J ends lost 4 bases and 7 bases, in that order; junction bases with no gene match: 6. CDR3 nucleotide sequence: TGTGCCAGCAGCTACAGACAGGGCCTTGAAGCTTTCTTT. This sequence encodes CASSYRQGLEAFF.

The chain employs TRBV2 and TRBJ1-4, with D unresolved. Germline CDR1 SNHLY, CDR2 FYNNEI. V was shortened by 3 bases and J by 10 bases, with 12 bases between the two germline ends. The CDR3 length is 13 residues. CDR3 residues: CASSEAVIGKLFF. Written as DNA, the CDR3 is TGTGCCAGCAGTGAGGCGGTAATAGGAAAACTGTTTTTT.

V is TRBV9 and J is TRBJ2-5, with D hard to call. V was pared by 8 bases and J by 1 base, with 6 bases between. Germline V gene lookup returns CDR1 SGDLS and CDR2 YYNGEE. This CDR3 region has 11 residues. The CDR3 loop reads CASGGQETQYF. DNA for the CDR3: TGTGCCAGTGGCGGCCAAGAGACCCAGTACTTC.

The V and J genes are TRBV6-1 and TRBJ1-5; D is perhaps TRBD1 (6 bases). V was clipped by 4 bases and J by 5 bases, with 9 bases between them. The CDR3 extends over 13 amino acids. Per the germline V gene, CDR1 is MNHNS and CDR2 is SASEGT. The CDR3: CASSVGQYQPQHF. The CDR3, as DNA: TGTGCCAGCAGTGTAGGACAGTATCAGCCCCAGCATTTT.